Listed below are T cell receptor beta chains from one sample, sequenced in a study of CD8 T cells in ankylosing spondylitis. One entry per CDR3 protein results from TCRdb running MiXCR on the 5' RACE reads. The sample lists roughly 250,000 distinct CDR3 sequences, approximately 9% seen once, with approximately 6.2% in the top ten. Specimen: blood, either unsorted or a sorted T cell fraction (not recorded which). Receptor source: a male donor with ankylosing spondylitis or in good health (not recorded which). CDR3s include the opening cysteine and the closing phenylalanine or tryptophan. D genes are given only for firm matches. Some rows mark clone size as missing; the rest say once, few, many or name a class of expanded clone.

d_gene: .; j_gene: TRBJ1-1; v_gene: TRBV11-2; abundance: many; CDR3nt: TGTGCCAGCAGCTCCAAATGGTCCTTGAACACTGAAGCTTTCTTT; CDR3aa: CASSSKWSLNTEAFF
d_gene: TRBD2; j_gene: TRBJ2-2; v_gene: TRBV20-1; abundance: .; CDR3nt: TGCAGTGCCCCTCCCCCGGGCGGGAGGGCAAGCGGGGAGCTGTTTTTT; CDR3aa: CSAPPPGGRASGELFF
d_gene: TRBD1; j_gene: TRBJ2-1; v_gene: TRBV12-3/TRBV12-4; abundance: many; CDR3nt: TGTGCCAGCAGTTTAGCCCGACAGGGAGAGTTCTTC; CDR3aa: CASSLARQGEFF
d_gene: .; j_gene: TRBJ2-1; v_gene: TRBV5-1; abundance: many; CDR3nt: TGCGCCAGCAGCTTCCCCGAGGGGGGTTCGTCCCACAATGAGCAGTTCTTC; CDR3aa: CASSFPEGGSSHNEQFF
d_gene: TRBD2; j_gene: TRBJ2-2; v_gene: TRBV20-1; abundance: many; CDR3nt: TGCAGTGCTAGAGATCGGGCTAGCGGGAGGAACACCGGGGAGCTGTTTTTT; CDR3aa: CSARDRASGRNTGELFF
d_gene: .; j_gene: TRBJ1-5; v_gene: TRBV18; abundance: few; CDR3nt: TGTGCCAGCTCACCACTGGGGGGCCGTGAGCCCCAGCATTTT; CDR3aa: CASSPLGGREPQHF
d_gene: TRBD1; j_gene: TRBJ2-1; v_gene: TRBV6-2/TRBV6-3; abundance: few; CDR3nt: TGTGCCAGCGGGACAGGGTCCGAGTTCTTC; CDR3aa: CASGTGSEFF
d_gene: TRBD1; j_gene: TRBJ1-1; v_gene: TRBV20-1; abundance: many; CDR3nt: TGCAGTGCTAGCGCAGGGGGGAACACTGAAGCTTTCTTT; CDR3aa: CSASAGGNTEAFF
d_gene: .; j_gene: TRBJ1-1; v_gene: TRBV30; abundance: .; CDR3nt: TGTGCCTGGAGTGTAAAGACGGGTAACGCTGAAGCTTTCTTT; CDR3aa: CAWSVKTGNAEAFF
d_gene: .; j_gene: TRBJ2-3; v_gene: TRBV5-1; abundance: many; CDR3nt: TGCGCCAGCAGCGAGGAAGGACTATCGAGTGGAATAGATACGCAGTATTTT; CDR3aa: CASSEEGLSSGIDTQYF
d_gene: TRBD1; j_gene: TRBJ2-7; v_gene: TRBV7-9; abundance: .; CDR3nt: TGTGCCAGCAGCGGGACAGGGATCGAGCAGTACTTC; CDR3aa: CASSGTGIEQYF
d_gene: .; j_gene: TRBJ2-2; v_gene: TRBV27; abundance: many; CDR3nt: TGTGCCAGCAGTAGCAGGGCGGCGAACACCGGGGAGCTGTTTTTT; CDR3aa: CASSSRAANTGELFF
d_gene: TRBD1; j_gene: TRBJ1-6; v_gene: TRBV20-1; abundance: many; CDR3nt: TGCAGTGCCAAAATCGGTGGGACAGGGTATAATTCACCCCTCCACTTT; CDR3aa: CSAKIGGTGYNSPLHF
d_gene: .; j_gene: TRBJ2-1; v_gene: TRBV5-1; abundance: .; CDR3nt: TGCGCCAGCAGCTTGGGGGGGACCTCCTACAATGAGCAGTTCTTC; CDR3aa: CASSLGGTSYNEQFF
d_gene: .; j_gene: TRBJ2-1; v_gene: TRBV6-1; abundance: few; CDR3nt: TGTGCCAGCAGTGACTTCGTGGGGGCAACCGAGCAGTTCTTC; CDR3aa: CASSDFVGATEQFF
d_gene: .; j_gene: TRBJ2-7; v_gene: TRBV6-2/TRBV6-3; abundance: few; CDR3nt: TGTGCCAGCAGTCGGAACGTCGACGAGCAGTACTTC; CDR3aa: CASSRNVDEQYF
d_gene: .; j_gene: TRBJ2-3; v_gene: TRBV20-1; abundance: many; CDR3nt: TGCAGTGCTAGAGATCCTGGGAGCACAGATACGCAGTATTTT; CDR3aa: CSARDPGSTDTQYF
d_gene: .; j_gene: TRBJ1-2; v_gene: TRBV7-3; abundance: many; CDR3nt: TGTGCCAGCAGCCCAGTTCAGGGCTATGGCTACACCTTC; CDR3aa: CASSPVQGYGYTF
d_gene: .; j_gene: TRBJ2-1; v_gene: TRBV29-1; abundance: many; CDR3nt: TGCAGCGTTGAAGATCGGGTAGAAGGGCTAGCCGACAATGAGCAGTTCTTC; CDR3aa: CSVEDRVEGLADNEQFF
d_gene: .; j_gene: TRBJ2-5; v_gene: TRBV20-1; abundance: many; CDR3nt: TGCAGTTCCGAGGTGATCCAAGAGACCCAGTACTTC; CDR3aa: CSSEVIQETQYF
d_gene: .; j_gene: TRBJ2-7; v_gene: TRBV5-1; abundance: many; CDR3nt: TGCGCCAGCAGCATTGACTACGAGCAGTACTTC; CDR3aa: CASSIDYEQYF
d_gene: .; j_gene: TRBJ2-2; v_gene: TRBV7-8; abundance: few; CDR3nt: TGTGCCAGCAGCTTATCCCCCACGGGACCGAACACCGGGGAGCTGTTTTTT; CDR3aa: CASSLSPTGPNTGELFF
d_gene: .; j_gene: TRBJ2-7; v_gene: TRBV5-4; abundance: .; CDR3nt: TGTGCCAGCAGCGCTCACACTAGAACCTACGAGCAGTACTTC; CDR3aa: CASSAHTRTYEQYF
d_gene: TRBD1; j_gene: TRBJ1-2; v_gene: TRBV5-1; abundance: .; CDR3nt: TGCGCCAGCAGCTTGGTCCCGGGACAGATCCCTGGGGATGGCTACACCTTC; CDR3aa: CASSLVPGQIPGDGYTF
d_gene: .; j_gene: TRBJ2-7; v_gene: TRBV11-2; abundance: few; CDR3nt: TGTGCCAGCAGCTTACTACCGGCGGACGAGCAGTACTTC; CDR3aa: CASSLLPADEQYF
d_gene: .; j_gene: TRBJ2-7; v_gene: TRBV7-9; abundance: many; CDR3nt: TGTGCCAGCAGCTACGCGTTCGACGAGCAGTACTTC; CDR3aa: CASSYAFDEQYF
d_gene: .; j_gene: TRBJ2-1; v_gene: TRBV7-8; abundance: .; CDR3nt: TGTGCCAGCAGCTTAGAGGGCTGTAGCTCCTACAATGAGCAGTTCTTC; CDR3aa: CASSLEGCSSYNEQFF
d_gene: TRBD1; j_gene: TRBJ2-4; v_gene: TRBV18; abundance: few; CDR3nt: TGTGCCAGCTCACCGACAGGGGACAAAAACATTCAGTACTTC; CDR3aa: CASSPTGDKNIQYF
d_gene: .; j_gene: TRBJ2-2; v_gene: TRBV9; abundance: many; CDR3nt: TGTGCCAGCCAAGAGCGGTCTTACACCGGGGAGCTGTTTTTT; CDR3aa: CASQERSYTGELFF
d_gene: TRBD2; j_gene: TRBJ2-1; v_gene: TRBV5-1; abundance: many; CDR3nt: TGCGCCAGCTGCTTAGCGGGGTCCTACAATGAGCAGTTCTTC; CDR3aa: CASCLAGSYNEQFF
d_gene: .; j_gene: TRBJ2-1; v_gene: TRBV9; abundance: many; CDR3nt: TGTGCCAGTAACGAAGGGGGCTCCTACAATGAGCAGTTCTTC; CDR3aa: CASNEGGSYNEQFF
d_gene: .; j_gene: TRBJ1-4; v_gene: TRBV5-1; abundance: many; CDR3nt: TGCGCCAGCAGCGGGGAGGTTAATGAAAAACTGTTTTTT; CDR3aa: CASSGEVNEKLFF
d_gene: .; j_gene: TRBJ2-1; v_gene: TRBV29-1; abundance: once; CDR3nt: TGCAGCGTTGAAGATTACCGAGAGACCCAGTTCTTC; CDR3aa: CSVEDYRETQFF
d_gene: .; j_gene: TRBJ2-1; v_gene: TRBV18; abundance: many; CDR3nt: TGTGCCAGCTCACCTCGCGGCGATGAGCAGTTCTTC; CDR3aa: CASSPRGDEQFF
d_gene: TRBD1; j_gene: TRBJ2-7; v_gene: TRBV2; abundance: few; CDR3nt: TGTGCCAGCAGTCGACAGGGGGGTAACGAGCAGTACTTC; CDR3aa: CASSRQGGNEQYF
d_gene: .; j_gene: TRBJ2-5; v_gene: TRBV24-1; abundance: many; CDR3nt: TGTGCCACCAGTGGGGCGCTTTTGGAGACCCAGTACTTC; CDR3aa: CATSGALLETQYF
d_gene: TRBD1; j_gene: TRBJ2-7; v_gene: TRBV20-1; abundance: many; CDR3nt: TGCAGTGCTAGTACTAGTGAGGGACAGGGTCACTACGAGCAGTACTTC; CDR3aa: CSASTSEGQGHYEQYF
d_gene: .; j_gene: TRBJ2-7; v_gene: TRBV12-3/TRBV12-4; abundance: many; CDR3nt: TGTGCCAGCAGTTTAGGGTCCGAGGTCTCCTACGAGCAGTACTTC; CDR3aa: CASSLGSEVSYEQYF